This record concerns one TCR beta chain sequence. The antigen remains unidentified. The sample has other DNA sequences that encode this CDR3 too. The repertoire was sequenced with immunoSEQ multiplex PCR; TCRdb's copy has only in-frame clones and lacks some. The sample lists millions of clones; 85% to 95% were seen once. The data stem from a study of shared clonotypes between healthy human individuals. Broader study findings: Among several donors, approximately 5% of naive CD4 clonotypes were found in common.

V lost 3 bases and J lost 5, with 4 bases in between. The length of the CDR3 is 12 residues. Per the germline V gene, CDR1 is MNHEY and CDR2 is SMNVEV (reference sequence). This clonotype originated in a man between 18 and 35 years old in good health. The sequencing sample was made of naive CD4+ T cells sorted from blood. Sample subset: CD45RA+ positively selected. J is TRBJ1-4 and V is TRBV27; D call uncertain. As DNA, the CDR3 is TGTGCCAGCAGTTTTCTAAATGAAAAACTGTTTTTT. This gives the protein CASSFLNEKLFF.